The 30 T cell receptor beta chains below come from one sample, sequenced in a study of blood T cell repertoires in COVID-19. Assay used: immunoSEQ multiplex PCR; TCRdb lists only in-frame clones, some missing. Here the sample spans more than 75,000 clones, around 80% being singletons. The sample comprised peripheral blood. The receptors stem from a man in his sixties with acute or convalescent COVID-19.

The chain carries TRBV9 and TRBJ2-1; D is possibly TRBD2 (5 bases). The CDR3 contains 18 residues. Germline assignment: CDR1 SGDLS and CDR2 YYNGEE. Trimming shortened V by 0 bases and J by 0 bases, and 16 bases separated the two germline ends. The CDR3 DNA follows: TGTGCCAGCAGCGTAGCGAGCGGAACCACGAGCTCCTACAATGAGCAGTTCTTC. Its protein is CASSVASGTTSSYNEQFF.

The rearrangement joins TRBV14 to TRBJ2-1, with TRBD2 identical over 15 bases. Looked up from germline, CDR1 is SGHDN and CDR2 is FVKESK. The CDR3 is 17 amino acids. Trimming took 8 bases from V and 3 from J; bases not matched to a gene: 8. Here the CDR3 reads CASAGTSGGPFYNEQFF. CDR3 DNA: TGTGCCAGCGCCGGGACTAGCGGGGGGCCTTTCTACAATGAGCAGTTCTTC.

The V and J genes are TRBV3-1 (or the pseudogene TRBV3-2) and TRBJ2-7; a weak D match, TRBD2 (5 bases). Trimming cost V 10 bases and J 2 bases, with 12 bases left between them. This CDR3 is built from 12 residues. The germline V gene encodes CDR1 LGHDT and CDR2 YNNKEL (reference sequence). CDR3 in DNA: TGTGCCACTGGGAGACTTACCTACGAGCAGTACTTC. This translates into CATGRLTYEQYF.

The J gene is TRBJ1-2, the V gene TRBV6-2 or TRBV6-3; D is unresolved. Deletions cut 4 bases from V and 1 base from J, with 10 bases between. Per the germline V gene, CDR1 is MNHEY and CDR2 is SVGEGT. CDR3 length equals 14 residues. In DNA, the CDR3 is TGTGCCAGCAGTTCGGCGGAAGTTAACTATGGCTACACCTTC. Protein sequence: CASSSAEVNYGYTF.

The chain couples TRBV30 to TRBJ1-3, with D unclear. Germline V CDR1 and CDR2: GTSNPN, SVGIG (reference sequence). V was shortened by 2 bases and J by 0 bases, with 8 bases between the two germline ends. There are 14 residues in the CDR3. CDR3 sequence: CAWSKRSSGNTIYF. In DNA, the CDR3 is TGTGCCTGGAGTAAGAGAAGCTCTGGAAACACCATATATTTT.

CDR3 loop: CASRYGGPDTEAFF. CDR3 nucleotide sequence: TGTGCCAGTAGATACGGGGGTCCCGACACTGAAGCTTTCTTT. The chain combines TRBV19 with TRBJ1-1, with D maybe TRBD1 (5 bases). Per the germline V gene, CDR1 is LNHDA and CDR2 is SQIVND (reference sequence). This CDR3 has 14 residues. The germline V and J ends were trimmed by 6 bases and 3 bases, with 14 bases remaining between them.

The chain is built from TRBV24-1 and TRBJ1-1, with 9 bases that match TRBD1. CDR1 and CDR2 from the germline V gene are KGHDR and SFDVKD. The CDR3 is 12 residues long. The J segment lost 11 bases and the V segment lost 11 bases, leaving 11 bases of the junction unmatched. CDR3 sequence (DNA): TGTGCCAGTCCCGGGACAGGGACAAGGGCTTTCTTT. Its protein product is CASPGTGTRAFF.

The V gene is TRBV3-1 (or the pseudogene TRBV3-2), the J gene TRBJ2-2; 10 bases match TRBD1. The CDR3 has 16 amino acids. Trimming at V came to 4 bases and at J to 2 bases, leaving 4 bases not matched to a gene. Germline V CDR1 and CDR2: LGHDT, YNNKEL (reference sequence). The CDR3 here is CASSPWTGGNTGELFF. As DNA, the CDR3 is TGTGCCAGCAGCCCTTGGACAGGGGGTAACACCGGGGAGCTGTTTTTT.

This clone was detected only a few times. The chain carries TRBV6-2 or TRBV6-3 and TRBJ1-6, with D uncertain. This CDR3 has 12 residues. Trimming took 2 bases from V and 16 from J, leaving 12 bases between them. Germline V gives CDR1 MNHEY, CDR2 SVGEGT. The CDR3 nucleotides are TGTGCCAGCAGTTACCCGGACTCCAGGCTCCACTTT. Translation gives CASSYPDSRLHF.

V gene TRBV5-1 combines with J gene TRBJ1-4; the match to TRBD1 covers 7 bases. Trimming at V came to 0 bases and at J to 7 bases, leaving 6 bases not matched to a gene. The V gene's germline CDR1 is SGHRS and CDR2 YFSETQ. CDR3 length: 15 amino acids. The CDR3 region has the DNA TGCGCCAGCAGCTTGGTTGGGCAGGGGGGTGAAAAACTGTTTTTT. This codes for CASSLVGQGGEKLFF.

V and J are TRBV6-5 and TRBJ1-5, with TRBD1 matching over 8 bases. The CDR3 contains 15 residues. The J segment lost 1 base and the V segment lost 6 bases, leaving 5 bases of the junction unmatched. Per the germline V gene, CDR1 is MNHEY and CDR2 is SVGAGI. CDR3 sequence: CASRPQGGSNQPQHF. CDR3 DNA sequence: TGTGCCAGCAGGCCACAGGGGGGGAGCAATCAGCCCCAGCATTTT.

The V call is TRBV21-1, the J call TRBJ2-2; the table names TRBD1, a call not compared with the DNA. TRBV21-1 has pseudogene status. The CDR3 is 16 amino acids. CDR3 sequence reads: CASSKAKGQDTGELFF. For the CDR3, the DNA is TGTGCCAGCAGCAAAGCAAAGGGGCAGGACACCGGGGAGCTGTTTTTT.

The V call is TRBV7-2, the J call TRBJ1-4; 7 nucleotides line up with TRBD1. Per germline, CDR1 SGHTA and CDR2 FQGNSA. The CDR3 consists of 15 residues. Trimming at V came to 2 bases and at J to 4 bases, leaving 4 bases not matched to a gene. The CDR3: CASSLMGQLNEKLFF. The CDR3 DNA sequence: TGTGCCAGCAGCTTAATGGGACAGCTTAATGAAAAACTGTTTTTT. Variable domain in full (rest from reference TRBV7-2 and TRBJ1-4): GAGVSQSPSNKVTEKGKDVELRCDPISGHTALYWYRQSLGQGLEFLIYFQGNSAPDKSGLPSDRFSAERTGGSVSTLTIQRTQQEDSAVYLCASSLMGQLNEKLFFGSGTQLSVL.

CDR3 region: CASSVSPSGGEGTGELFF. In nucleotides, the CDR3 is TGTGCCAGCAGCGTAAGCCCTAGCGGGGGGGAAGGCACCGGGGAGCTGTTTTTT. V gene TRBV9 combines with J gene TRBJ2-2; 12 bases line up with TRBD2. The junction had 8 bases not matched to a gene; V was cut back by 1 base and J by 4 bases. Germline V gene data show CDR1 as SGDLS and CDR2 as YYNGEE. This CDR3 has 18 amino acids.

The CDR3 protein is CASSPRTGPGELFF. The DNA of the CDR3 is TGTGCCAGCTCCCCTAGGACAGGCCCCGGGGAGCTGTTTTTT. The chain recombines TRBV7-2 with TRBJ2-2; 7 nucleotides match TRBD1. Per the germline V gene, CDR1 is SGHTA and CDR2 is FQGNSA. The ends lost 8 bases at V and 6 bases at J; junction bases unmatched: 9. This CDR3 comprises 14 residues. The whole variable domain, remainder taken from reference TRBV7-2 and TRBJ2-2, is GAGVSQSPSNKVTEKGKDVELRCDPISGHTALYWYRQSLGQGLEFLIYFQGNSAPDKSGLPSDRFSAERTGGSVSTLTIQRTQQEDSAVYLCASSPRTGPGELFFGEGSRLTVL.

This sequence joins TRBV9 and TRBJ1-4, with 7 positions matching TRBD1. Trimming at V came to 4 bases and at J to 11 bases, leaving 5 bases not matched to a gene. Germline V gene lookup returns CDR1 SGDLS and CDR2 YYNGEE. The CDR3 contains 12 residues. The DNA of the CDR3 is TGTGCCAGCAGCCCAGACAGGGTGAAACTGTTTTTT. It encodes CASSPDRVKLFF.

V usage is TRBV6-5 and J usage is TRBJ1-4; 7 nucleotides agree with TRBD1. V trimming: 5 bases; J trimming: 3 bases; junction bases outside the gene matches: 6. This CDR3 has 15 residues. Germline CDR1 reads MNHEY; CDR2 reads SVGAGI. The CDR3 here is CASSLGDSSNEKLFF. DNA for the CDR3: TGTGCCAGCAGTCTTGGGGACAGCTCTAATGAAAAACTGTTTTTT.

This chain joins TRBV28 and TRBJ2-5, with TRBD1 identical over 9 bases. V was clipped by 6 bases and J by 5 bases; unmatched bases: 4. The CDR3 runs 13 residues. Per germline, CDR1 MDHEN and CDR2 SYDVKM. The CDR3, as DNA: TGTGCCAGCAGGGGACAGGGCCGGGAGACCCAGTACTTC. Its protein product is CASRGQGRETQYF.

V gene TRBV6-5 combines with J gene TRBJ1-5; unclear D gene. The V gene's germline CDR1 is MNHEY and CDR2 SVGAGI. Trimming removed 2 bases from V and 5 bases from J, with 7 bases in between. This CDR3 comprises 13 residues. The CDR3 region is CASSYDTHQPQHF. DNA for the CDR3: TGTGCCAGCAGTTACGACACCCATCAGCCCCAGCATTTT.

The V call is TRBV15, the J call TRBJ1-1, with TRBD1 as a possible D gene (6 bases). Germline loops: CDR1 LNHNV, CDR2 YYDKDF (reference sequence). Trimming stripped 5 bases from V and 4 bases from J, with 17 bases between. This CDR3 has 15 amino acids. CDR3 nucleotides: TGTGCCACCAGCGAATCGGGCGGGGGGCGCACTGAAGCTTTCTTT. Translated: CATSESGGGRTEAFF. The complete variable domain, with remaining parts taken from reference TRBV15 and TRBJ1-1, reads DAMVIQNPRYQVTQFGKPVTLSCSQTLNHNVMYWYQQKSSQAPKLLFHYYDKDFNNEADTPDNFQSRRPNTSFCFLDIRSPGLGDTAMYLCATSESGGGRTEAFFGQGTRLTVV.

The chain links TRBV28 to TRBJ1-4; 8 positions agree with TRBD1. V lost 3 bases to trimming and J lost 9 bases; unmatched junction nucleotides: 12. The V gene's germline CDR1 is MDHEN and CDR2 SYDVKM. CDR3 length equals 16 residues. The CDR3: CASSLDPGTGRKKLFF. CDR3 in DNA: TGTGCCAGCAGTTTGGACCCCGGGACAGGCCGCAAAAAACTGTTTTTT.

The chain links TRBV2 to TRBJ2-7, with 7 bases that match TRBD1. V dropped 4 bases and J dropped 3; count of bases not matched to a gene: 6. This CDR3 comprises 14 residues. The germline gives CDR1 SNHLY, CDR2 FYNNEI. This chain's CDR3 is CASSVGQTHYEQYF. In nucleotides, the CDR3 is TGTGCCAGCAGTGTGGGACAGACCCACTACGAGCAGTACTTC. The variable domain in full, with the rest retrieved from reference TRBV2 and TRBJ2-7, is EPEVTQTPSHQVTQMGQEVILRCVPISNHLYFYWYRQILGQKVEFLVSFYNNEISEKSEIFDDQFSVERPDGSNFTLKIRSTKLEDSAMYFCASSVGQTHYEQYFGPGTRLTVT.

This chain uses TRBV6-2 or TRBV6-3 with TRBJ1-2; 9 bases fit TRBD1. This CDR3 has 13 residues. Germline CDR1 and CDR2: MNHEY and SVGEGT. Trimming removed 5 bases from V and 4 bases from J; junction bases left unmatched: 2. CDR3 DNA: TGTGCCAGCAGTAAGGACAGGGGCTATGGCTACACCTTC. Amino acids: CASSKDRGYGYTF.

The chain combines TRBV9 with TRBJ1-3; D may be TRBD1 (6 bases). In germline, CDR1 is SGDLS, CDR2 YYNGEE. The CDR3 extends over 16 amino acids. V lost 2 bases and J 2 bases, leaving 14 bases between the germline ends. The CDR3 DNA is TGTGCCAGCAGCGTCATCCACGGGGGGCCTGGAAACACCATATATTTT. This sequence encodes CASSVIHGGPGNTIYF.

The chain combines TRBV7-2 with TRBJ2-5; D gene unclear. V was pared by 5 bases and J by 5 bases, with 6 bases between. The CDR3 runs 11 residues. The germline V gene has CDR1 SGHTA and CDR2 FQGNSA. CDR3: CASSLFETQYF. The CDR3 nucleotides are TGTGCCAGCAGCCTTTTCGAGACCCAGTACTTC.

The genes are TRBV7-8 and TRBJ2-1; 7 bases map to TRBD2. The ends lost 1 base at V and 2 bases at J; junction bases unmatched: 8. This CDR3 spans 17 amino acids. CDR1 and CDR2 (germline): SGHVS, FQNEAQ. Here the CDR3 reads CASSLVGGFRPYNEQFF. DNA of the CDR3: TGTGCCAGCAGCTTAGTGGGAGGGTTCAGACCCTACAATGAGCAGTTCTTC. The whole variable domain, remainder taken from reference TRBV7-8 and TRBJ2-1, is GAGVSQSPRYKVAKRGQDVALRCDPISGHVSLFWYQQALGQGPEFLTYFQNEAQLDKSGLPSDRFFAERPEGSVSTLKIQRTQQEDSAVYLCASSLVGGFRPYNEQFFGPGTRLTVL.

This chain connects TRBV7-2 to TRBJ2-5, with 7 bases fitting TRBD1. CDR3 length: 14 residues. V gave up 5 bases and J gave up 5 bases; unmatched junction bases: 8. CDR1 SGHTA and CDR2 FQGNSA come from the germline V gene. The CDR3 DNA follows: TGTGCCAGCAGCACAGGGGTAGGGGTGGAGACCCAGTACTTC. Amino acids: CASSTGVGVETQYF.

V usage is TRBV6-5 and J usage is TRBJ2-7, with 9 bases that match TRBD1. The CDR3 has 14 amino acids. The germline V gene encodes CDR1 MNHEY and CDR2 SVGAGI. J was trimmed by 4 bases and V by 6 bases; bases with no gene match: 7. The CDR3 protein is CASRPDRGVYEQYF. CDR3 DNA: TGTGCCAGCAGACCTGACAGGGGGGTTTACGAGCAGTACTTC.

The CDR3 is CASSQPGQGSNEQFF. In DNA form, the CDR3 reads TGCGCCAGCAGCCAACCGGGACAGGGGTCTAATGAGCAGTTCTTC. The V call is TRBV5-1, the J call TRBJ2-1, with 10 bases that match TRBD1. The CDR3 is 15 residues long. Germline CDR1 and CDR2: SGHRS and YFSETQ. V was clipped by 4 bases and J by 7 bases; unmatched bases: 8.

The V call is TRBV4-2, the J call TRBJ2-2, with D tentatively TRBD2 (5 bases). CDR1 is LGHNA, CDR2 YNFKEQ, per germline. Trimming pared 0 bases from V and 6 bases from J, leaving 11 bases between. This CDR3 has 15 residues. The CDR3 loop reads CASSQDLASPGELFF. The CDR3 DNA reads TGTGCCAGCAGCCAAGATCTAGCTTCCCCCGGGGAGCTGTTTTTT.